The present T cell receptor beta chain was sequenced within a study of OX40 agonist ivuxolimab in advanced cancers. For the wider study: Ivuxolimab was a fully human IgG2 agonistic monoclonal antibody targeting the costimulatory receptor OX40 (CD134). Intravenous ivuxolimab was administered to patients every 2 weeks at six dose levels: 0.01, 0.1, 0.3, 1.5, 3 and 10 mg/kg. Among the 50 to 55 dose-escalation patients, around 19 had hepatocellular carcinoma, 15 or so melanoma, 9 renal cell carcinoma and 9 head and neck cancer. In the dose-escalation cohort, 65% to 90% of patients were male, and the mean age was approximately 60 years, with a range of about 23 to 90. Patients were allowed to have had prior anti-PD-1, anti-PD-L1 or anti-CTLA-4 therapy, and approximately 39% of the dose-escalation patients had been treated with checkpoint inhibitors. Three dose-escalation patients achieved partial responses, one with hepatocellular carcinoma and two with cutaneous melanoma. The purpose of peripheral TCRbeta sequencing was to test whether ivuxolimab changed TCR sequence diversity and led to clonal T-cell expansion. The paper covers the monotherapy dose-escalation part of the phase I ivuxolimab trial, which included N of about 56 patients.

Patients with autoimmune disease history or receiving systemic immunosuppression were excluded from the trial. Peripheral blood for TCR sequencing was collected from all dose cohorts at baseline, on cycle 4 day 1, and on cycle 7 day 1. Samples were obtained from an open-label, multicenter, first-in-human phase I dose-escalation trial of ivuxolimab. The trial enrolled adults with locally advanced or metastatic head and neck squamous cell, hepatocellular, melanoma or renal cell carcinoma. Before TCR sequencing, CD4+ and CD8+ T cells were separately sorted from peripheral blood. On the study overall, not on this receptor specifically: After ivuxolimab, CD8+ T cells had more expanded clones than CD4+ T cells on average. At doses of 0.1 to 3.0 mg/kg, clonal expansion of both CD4+ and CD8+ blood T cells was observed from baseline to week 6. Low levels of normalized T-cell clonal expansion were also seen in some patients who did not respond. In the 0.1-3.0 mg/kg groups, partial responders had among the lowest normalized peripheral clonal expansion, particularly in CD8+ T cells. Which antigens the clonally expanded peripheral T cells were specific for was not determined.

Genomic DNA was isolated from the sorted cells so that the TCRbeta CDR3 region could be sequenced. TCRbeta CDR3 regions were sequenced using the immunoSEQ Assay. As stored in TCRdb, this immuneACCESS dataset retains in-frame rearrangements with V and J assigned. A fraction of the clones does not appear; measured against another copy, unresolved V genes explain less than half of the discrepancy, and the remainder lacks a known reason. The sample data list 96,000 or so clones, and 84% of these were observed just once. Roughly 6% of the sample is held by the ten biggest clonotypes. The CDR3 holds 14 amino acids from the cysteine to the phenylalanine. Left in the record is the CDR3 DNA by itself, 42 bases read in frame from the first base. The junction carries 8 bases between V and J, which are trimmed by 2 bases and 1 base respectively. The germline V gene gives CDR1 as SGHDT and CDR2 as YYEEEE. Comment on this clone: What antigen it recognizes has not been identified. Per-base quality was not reported, and no clone a single base away is much larger than it.

The chain couples TRBV5-6 to TRBJ2-3, with no D gene named confidently. Sequencing used CD4+ or CD8+ T cells sorted from blood, obtained in a trial of the OX40 agonist ivuxolimab. This receptor was taken from an adult with an advanced solid tumor such as melanoma, head and neck, liver or kidney cancer. DNA sequence: TGTGCCAGCAGCTTCCGACAAGGCACAGATACGCAGTATTTT. It is translated as CASSFRQGTDTQYF.